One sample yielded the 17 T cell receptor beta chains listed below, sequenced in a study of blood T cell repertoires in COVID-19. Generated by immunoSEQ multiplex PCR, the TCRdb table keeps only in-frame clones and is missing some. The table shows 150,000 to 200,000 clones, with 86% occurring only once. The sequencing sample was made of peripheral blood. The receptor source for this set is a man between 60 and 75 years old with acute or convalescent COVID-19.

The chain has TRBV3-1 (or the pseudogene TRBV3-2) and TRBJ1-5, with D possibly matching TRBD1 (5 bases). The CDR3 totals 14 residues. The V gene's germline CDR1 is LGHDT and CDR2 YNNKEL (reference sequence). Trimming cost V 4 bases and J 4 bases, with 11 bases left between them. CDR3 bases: TGTGCCAGCAGCCCGACAGTCCATAATCAGCCCCAGCATTTT. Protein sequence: CASSPTVHNQPQHF.

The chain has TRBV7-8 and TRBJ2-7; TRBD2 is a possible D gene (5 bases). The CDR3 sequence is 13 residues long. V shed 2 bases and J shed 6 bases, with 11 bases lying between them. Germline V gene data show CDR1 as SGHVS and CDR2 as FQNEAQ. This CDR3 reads CASSLFREREQYF. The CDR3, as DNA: TGTGCCAGCAGCTTATTCCGGGAACGCGAGCAGTACTTC.

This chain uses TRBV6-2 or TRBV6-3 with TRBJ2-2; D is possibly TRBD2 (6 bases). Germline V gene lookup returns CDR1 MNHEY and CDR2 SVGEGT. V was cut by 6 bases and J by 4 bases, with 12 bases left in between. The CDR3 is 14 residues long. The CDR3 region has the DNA TGTGCCAGCAGCCACGGGACTTTCACCGGGGAGCTGTTTTTT. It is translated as CASSHGTFTGELFF.

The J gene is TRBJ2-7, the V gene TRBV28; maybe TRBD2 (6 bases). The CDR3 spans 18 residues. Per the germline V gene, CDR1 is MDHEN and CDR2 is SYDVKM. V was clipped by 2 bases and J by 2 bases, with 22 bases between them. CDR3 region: CASSLPLGRQAGPYEQYF. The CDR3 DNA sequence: TGTGCCAGCAGTTTACCCCTAGGGAGGCAAGCGGGCCCCTACGAGCAGTACTTC.

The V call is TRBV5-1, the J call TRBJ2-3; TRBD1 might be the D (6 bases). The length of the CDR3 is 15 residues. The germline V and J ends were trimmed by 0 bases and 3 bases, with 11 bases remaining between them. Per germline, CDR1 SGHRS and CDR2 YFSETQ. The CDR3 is CASSLEGDATDTQYF. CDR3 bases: TGCGCCAGCAGCTTGGAGGGGGATGCGACAGATACGCAGTATTTT.

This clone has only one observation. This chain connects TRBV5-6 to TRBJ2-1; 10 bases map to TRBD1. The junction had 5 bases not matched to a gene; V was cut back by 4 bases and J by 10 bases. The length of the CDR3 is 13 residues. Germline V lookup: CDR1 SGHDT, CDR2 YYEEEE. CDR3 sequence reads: CASSPRDRGEQFF. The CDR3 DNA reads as TGTGCCAGCAGCCCCCGGGACAGGGGAGAGCAGTTCTTC.

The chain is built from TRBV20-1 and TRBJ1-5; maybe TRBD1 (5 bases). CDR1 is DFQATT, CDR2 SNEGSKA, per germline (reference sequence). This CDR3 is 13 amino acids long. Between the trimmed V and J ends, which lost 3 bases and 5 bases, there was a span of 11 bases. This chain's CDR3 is CSASSDTYQPQHF. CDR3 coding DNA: TGCAGTGCTAGTTCGGACACTTATCAGCCCCAGCATTTT.

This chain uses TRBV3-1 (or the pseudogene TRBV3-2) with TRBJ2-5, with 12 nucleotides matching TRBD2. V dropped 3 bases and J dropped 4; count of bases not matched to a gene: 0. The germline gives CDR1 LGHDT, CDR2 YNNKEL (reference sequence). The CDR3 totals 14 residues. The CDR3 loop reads CASSQGLAGETQYF. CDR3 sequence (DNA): TGTGCCAGCAGCCAGGGACTAGCGGGAGAGACCCAGTACTTC.

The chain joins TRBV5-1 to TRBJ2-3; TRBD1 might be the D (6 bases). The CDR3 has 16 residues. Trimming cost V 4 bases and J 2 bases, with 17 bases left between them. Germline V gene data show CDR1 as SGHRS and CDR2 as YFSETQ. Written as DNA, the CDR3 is TGCGCCAGCAGCCCAGACCCAGCAGGGGACACAGATACGCAGTATTTT. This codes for CASSPDPAGDTDTQYF.

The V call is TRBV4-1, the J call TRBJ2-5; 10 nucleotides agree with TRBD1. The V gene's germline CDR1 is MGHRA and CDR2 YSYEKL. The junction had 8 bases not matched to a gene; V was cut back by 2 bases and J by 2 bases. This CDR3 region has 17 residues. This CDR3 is CASSQFPPDRGQETQYF. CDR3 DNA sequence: TGCGCCAGCAGCCAATTCCCCCCGGACAGGGGGCAAGAGACCCAGTACTTC.

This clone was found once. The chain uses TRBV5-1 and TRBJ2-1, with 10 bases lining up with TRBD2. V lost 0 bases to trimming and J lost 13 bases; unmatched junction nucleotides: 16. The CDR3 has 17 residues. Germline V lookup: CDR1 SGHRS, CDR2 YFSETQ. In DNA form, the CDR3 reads TGCGCCAGCAGCTTGGGTTCGACTAGCGGGCGGCCAAACCCCCAGTTCTTC. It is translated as CASSLGSTSGRPNPQFF.

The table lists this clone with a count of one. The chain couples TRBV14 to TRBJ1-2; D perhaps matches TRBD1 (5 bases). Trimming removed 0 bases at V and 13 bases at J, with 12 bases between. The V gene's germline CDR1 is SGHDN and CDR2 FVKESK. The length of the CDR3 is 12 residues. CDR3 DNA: TGTGCCAGCAGCCAAGATGCAAGACAGACCACCTTC. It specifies CASSQDARQTTF. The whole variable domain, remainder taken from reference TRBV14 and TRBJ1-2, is EAGVTQFPSHSVIEKGQTVTLRCDPISGHDNLYWYRRVMGKEIKFLLHFVKESKQDESGMPNNRFLAERTGGTYSTLKVQPAELEDSGVYFCASSQDARQTTFGSGTRLTVV.

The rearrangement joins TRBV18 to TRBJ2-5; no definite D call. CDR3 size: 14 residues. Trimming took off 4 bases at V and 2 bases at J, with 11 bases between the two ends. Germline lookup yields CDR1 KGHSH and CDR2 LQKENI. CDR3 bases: TGTGCCAGCTCACGGGTTGGCGGACAAGAGACCCAGTACTTC. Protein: CASSRVGGQETQYF. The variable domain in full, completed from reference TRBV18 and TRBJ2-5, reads NAGVMQNPRHLVRRRGQEARLRCSPMKGHSHVYWYRQLPEEGLKFMVYLQKENIIDESGMPKERFSAEFPKEGPSILRIQQVVRGDSAAYFCASSRVGGQETQYFGPGTRLLVL.

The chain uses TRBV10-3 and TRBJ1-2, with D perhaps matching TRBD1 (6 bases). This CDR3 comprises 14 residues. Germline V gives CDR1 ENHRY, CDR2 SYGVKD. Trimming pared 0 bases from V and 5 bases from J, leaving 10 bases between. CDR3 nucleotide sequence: TGTGCCATCAGTGAGTCGACAACAGGGTATGGCTACACCTTC. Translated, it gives CAISESTTGYGYTF.

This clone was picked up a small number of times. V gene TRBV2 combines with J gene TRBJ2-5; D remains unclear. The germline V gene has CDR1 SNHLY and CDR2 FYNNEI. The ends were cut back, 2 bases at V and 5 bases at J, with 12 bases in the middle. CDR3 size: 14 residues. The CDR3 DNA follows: TGTGCCAGCAGTGAAATTACGGTGAGGGAGACCCAGTACTTC. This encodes CASSEITVRETQYF.

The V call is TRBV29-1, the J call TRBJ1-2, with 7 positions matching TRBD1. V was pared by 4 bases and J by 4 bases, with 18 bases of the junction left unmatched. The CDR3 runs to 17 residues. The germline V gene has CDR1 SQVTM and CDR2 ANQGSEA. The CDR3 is CSVGPGTDWSLGYGYTF. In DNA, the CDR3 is TGCAGCGTTGGCCCCGGGACAGACTGGTCGTTGGGCTATGGCTACACCTTC.

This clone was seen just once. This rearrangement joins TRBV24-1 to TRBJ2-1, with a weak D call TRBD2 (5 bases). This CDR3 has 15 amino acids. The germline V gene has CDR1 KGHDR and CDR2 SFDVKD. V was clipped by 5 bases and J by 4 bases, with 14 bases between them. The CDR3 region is CATSGIGVQYNEQFF. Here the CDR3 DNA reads TGTGCCACCAGTGGAATCGGGGTACAATACAATGAGCAGTTCTTC.